This TCR beta chain was profiled in a study of cytomegalovirus exposure and HLA in healthy donors. As for the study in general: About 80 million unique TCRs, all from HLA-typed donors, were included in an early release of the data.

This clone showed up just once. The study sampled nominally healthy donors, though unrecorded immune exposures were likely. Germline V gene sequence: CDR1 SGHRS, CDR2 YFSETQ. Trimming stripped 0 bases from V and 4 bases from J, with 25 bases between. This CDR3 has 19 residues. The PCR contained 60 Vbeta and 13 Jbeta primers. Clones were read by immunoSEQ multiplex PCR, and TCRdb kept only the in-frame ones, dropping some. Here the sample spans around 280,000 clones, 70% to 90% being singletons. Sequenced: PBMCs. The TCR comes from a woman between 18 and 29 years old in good health and CMV-seronegative. V is TRBV5-1 and J is TRBJ1-1; no firm D call. The CDR3 bases are TGCGCCAGCAGCTTGGGTCCTCCGGAAACAAATTGGGAGGGCACTGAAGCTTTCTTT. It codes for CASSLGPPETNWEGTEAFF.